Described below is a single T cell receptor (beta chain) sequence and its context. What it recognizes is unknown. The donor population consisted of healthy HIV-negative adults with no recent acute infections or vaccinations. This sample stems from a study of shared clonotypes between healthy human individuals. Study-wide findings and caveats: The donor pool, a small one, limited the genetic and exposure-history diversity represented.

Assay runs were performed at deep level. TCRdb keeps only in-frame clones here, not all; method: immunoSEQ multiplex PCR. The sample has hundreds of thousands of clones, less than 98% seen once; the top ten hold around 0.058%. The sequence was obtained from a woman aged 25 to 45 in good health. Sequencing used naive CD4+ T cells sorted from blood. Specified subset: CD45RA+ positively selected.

CDR3 coding DNA: TGCGCCAGCAGCCAAGACTCCGGGAAGACTAATGAAAAACTGTTTTTT. It yields the protein CASSQDSGKTNEKLFF. The chain combines TRBV4-1 with TRBJ1-4; no definite D call. Germline V gives CDR1 MGHRA, CDR2 YSYEKL. The CDR3 totals 16 residues. The germline V and J ends were trimmed by 0 bases and 2 bases, with 10 bases remaining between them.